This TCR beta chain was sequenced during a study of CD8 T cells in ankylosing spondylitis. V was pared by 3 bases and J by 4 bases, with 8 bases of the junction left unmatched. CDR1 is SGDLS, CDR2 YYNGEE, per germline. The CDR3 consists of 15 residues. Study results and limitations: Earlier literature documents some of the motif variants in reactive arthritis synovial fluid and blood. Ankylosing spondylitis blood appeared to be characterized by a TCR beta motif of several highly homologous variants.

TCRdb re-called the 5' RACE reads with MiXCR, one entry per CDR3 protein. The sample includes about 39,000 distinct CDR3 sequences, 3% to 3.5% seen only once; the top ten take 2.5% to 3.5%. This clonotype was detected ten times or more. As yet, its antigen is unknown. Sequencing was done on a sample of blood, either unsorted or a sorted T cell fraction (not recorded which). The receptor was isolated from a male donor with ankylosing spondylitis or in good health (not recorded which). This rearrangement joins TRBV9 to TRBJ2-5; 8 bases are shared with TRBD2. The CDR3 here is CASSAPGLGLETQYF. CDR3 nucleotide sequence: TGTGCCAGCAGCGCGCCGGGACTAGGATTAGAGACCCAGTACTTC.